A selection of T cell receptor beta chains follows, all from one sample in a study of blood T cells in healthy people across ages. MiXCR, applied by TCRdb to the 5' RACE reads, yields one record per CDR3 protein. The sample lists some 1.8 million distinct CDR3 sequences; more than 35% were seen once. Sequenced sample: blood. These receptors came from a human donor in good health. Each CDR3 is given with its conserved first and last residue. D genes are given only for firm matches. Where a row states a size, it is once, few, many or the class of an expanded clone; other rows omit it.

V gene	clone size	D gene	J gene	CDR3 protein	CDR3 DNA
TRBV11-2	NA	TRBD2	TRBJ2-5	CASSLVAGGSEETQYF	TGTGCCAGCAGCTTAGTGGCGGGGGGCTCGGAAGAGACCCAGTACTTC
TRBV9	NA	NA	TRBJ1-6	CASSQGFGSPLHF	TGTGCCAGCAGCCAGGGGTTTGGTTCACCCCTCCACTTT
TRBV20-1	NA	TRBD1	TRBJ2-5	CSAARTGLGETQYF	TGCAGTGCTGCCCGGACAGGGTTGGGGGAGACCCAGTACTTC
TRBV20-1	NA	NA	TRBJ1-2	CSASQGPNYGYTF	TGCAGTGCTTCTCAGGGTCCCAACTATGGCTACACCTTC
TRBV7-9	NA	NA	TRBJ1-6	CASSSGHEIRDNSPLHF	TGTGCCAGCAGCTCGGGACACGAGATTAGGGACAATTCACCCCTCCACTTT
TRBV6-2/TRBV6-3	NA	NA	TRBJ2-7	CASSHTGSDEQYF	TGTGCCAGCAGTCATACAGGATCAGACGAGCAGTACTTC
TRBV7-2	NA	NA	TRBJ1-5	CASSLNWYRADQPQHF	TGTGCCAGTAGCTTAAACTGGTACAGGGCGGATCAGCCCCAGCATTTT
TRBV2	few	NA	TRBJ1-4	CTSMRYNEKLFF	TGTACCAGCATGCGGTATAATGAAAAACTGTTTTTT
TRBV7-2	few	NA	TRBJ2-3	CASSLGAGISAGTQYF	TGTGCCAGCAGCTTAGGGGCAGGGATAAGTGCAGGTACGCAGTATTTT
TRBV12-3/TRBV12-4	once	NA	TRBJ1-5	CASSLNFNQPQHF	TGTGCCAGCAGTTTGAACTTCAATCAGCCCCAGCATTTT
TRBV4-3	few	NA	TRBJ1-6	CASSQDSLWTTPSPLHF	TGCGCCAGCAGCCAAGACTCTCTATGGACAACTCCTTCACCCCTCCACTTT
TRBV24-1	NA	NA	TRBJ1-2	CVTSDFDNYGYTF	TGTGTCACCAGTGATTTCGATAACTATGGCTACACCTTC
TRBV11-2	many	NA	TRBJ2-3	CASSLDGVTDTQYF	TGTGCCAGCAGCTTAGATGGGGTGACAGATACGCAGTATTTT
TRBV12-5	NA	NA	TRBJ2-2	CASALVRGISGELFF	TGTGCCAGTGCTCTGGTACGCGGGATCTCCGGGGAGCTGTTTTTT
TRBV3-1	NA	NA	TRBJ1-2	CASSPGAGPSYGYTF	TGTGCCAGCAGCCCGGGTGCGGGACCTAGCTATGGCTACACCTTC
TRBV7-8	once	TRBD2	TRBJ2-7	CASSLGTTSSYERYF	TGTGCCAGCAGCTTAGGGACGACTAGCTCCTACGAGCGGTACTTC
TRBV19	NA	TRBD2	TRBJ2-7	CASSVIRTSGRTGEQYF	TGTGCCAGTAGTGTTATCCGGACTAGCGGGCGTACTGGGGAGCAGTACTTC
TRBV29-1	many	TRBD2	TRBJ2-4	CSVDGQGGDIQYF	TGCAGCGTTGATGGGCAGGGAGGGGACATTCAGTACTTC
TRBV20-1	NA	TRBD1	TRBJ1-2	CSAGSGTGSRGYTF	TGCAGTGCTGGATCCGGGACAGGGAGTCGTGGCTACACCTTC
TRBV20-1	few	NA	TRBJ2-5	CSAKGEDQETQYF	TGCAGTGCCAAAGGGGAGGACCAAGAGACCCAGTACTTC
TRBV12-3/TRBV12-4	few	NA	TRBJ1-2	CASSPGTRSYTF	TGTGCCAGCAGCCCCGGGACCAGGAGCTACACCTTC
TRBV7-2	many	NA	TRBJ1-5	CASSLGFSNQPQHF	TGTGCCAGCAGCTTAGGTTTCAGCAATCAGCCCCAGCATTTT
TRBV7-8	few	NA	TRBJ2-3	CARPDRDYTDTQYF	TGTGCCAGACCCGACAGGGACTACACAGATACGCAGTATTTT
TRBV20-1	few	NA	TRBJ2-7	CSARGSTGPFYEQYF	TGCAGTGCTAGGGGGTCTACGGGACCCTTCTACGAGCAGTACTTC
TRBV4-3	few	TRBD1	TRBJ2-3	CASSQERTGEEADTQYF	TGCGCCAGCAGCCAAGAGAGGACAGGGGAAGAGGCAGATACGCAGTATTTT
TRBV6-2/TRBV6-3	NA	NA	TRBJ2-1	CASKTGTLYNEQFF	TGTGCCAGCAAGACCGGGACTCTCTACAATGAGCAGTTCTTC
TRBV5-1	few	TRBD1	TRBJ1-2	CASSYRDRPSYGYTF	TGCGCCAGCAGCTACCGGGACAGGCCTAGCTATGGCTACACCTTC
TRBV4-1	NA	NA	TRBJ1-4	CASSQETGTYRANGKLFF	TGCGCCAGCAGCCAAGAAACCGGGACTTACCGCGCGAATGGAAAACTGTTTTTT
TRBV7-2	NA	TRBD1	TRBJ1-6	CASSLTADRRSPLHF	TGTGCCAGCAGCTTAACTGCGGACAGGAGATCACCCCTCCACTTT
TRBV7-9	NA	NA	TRBJ2-1	CASSSRDWYNEQFF	TGTGCCAGCAGCTCCCGGGACTGGTACAATGAGCAGTTCTTC
TRBV12-3/TRBV12-4	few	TRBD2	TRBJ2-5	CASSSLAGGGLGETQYF	TGTGCCAGCAGTTCCCTAGCGGGTGGCGGGTTAGGAGAGACCCAGTACTTC
TRBV20-1	NA	NA	TRBJ2-3	CSAGRLAGATDTQYF	TGCAGTGCCGGGCGTTTGGCGGGGGCCACAGATACGCAGTATTTT
TRBV28	NA	NA	TRBJ2-4	CASSLFPKNIQYF	TGTGCCAGCAGTTTATTTCCCAAAAACATTCAGTACTTC
TRBV5-1	few	TRBD1	TRBJ2-1	CASSSTGGWTNEQFF	TGCGCCAGCAGCTCAACAGGGGGCTGGACTAATGAGCAGTTCTTC
TRBV7-8	few	NA	TRBJ2-4	CASSPPSTGQEQYF	TGTGCCAGCAGCCCGCCATCGACAGGCCAAGAGCAGTACTTC
TRBV7-2	few	TRBD2	TRBJ2-5	CASSLQSAGGVETQYF	TGTGCCAGCAGCTTACAGTCCGCGGGGGGGGTGGAGACCCAGTACTTC
TRBV7-6	NA	NA	TRBJ1-1	CAGSLGSEAFF	TGTGCCGGCAGCTTAGGTTCTGAAGCTTTCTTT
TRBV7-2	NA	TRBD1	TRBJ1-5	CASSRTGQGPFYHRNPQHF	TGTGCCAGCAGCCGAACGGGACAGGGGCCGTTCTACCACCGGAACCCCCAGCATTTT
TRBV7-2	once	NA	TRBJ1-2	CASSLSIAESNYGYTF	TGTGCCAGCAGCTTAAGTATAGCGGAATCTAACTATGGCTACACCTTC
TRBV7-3	few	NA	TRBJ2-5	CASSLTSLKQETQYF	TGTGCCAGCAGCTTAACGTCCCTCAAACAAGAGACCCAGTACTTC
TRBV18	NA	TRBD1	TRBJ2-1	CAGRGQGYNEQFF	TGTGCCGGCAGGGGACAGGGCTACAATGAGCAGTTCTTC
TRBV7-2	few	TRBD2	TRBJ2-3	CASSFGIAGGPQDTQYF	TGTGCCAGCAGTTTTGGGATCGCGGGGGGGCCCCAAGATACGCAGTATTTT
TRBV20-1	NA	NA	TRBJ1-2	CSAREGGQAGTF	TGCAGTGCTAGAGAAGGGGGACAAGCAGGCACCTTC
TRBV10-3	few	TRBD1	TRBJ1-2	CAIRTGKDDGYTF	TGTGCCATCCGGACAGGGAAGGACGATGGCTACACCTTC
TRBV4-3	NA	NA	TRBJ2-1	CASSRSLTYNEQFF	TGCGCCAGCAGCCGATCTCTAACCTACAATGAGCAGTTCTTC
TRBV2	few	TRBD2	TRBJ2-3	CASSELGLATDTQYF	TGTGCCAGCAGTGAGCTAGGACTAGCGACAGATACGCAGTATTTT
TRBV4-2	NA	NA	TRBJ2-1	CASSQGTPPYNEQFF	TGTGCCAGCAGCCAAGGGACGCCCCCCTACAATGAGCAGTTCTTC
TRBV7-8	few	NA	TRBJ1-3	CASSFGGRNTIYF	TGTGCCAGCAGCTTTGGTGGCAGAAACACCATATATTTT
TRBV5-5	NA	NA	TRBJ2-2	CASSLRQTNSGELFF	TGTGCCAGCAGCCTCCGACAGACTAACTCCGGGGAGCTGTTTTTT
TRBV27	NA	TRBD2	TRBJ2-1	CASRGRGGRKPPEQFF	TGTGCCAGCAGAGGGCGGGGGGGCCGTAAACCCCCTGAGCAGTTCTTC
TRBV7-6	NA	NA	TRBJ2-1	CASSCSVSLGEQFF	TGTGCCAGCAGCTGCTCCGTGTCTTTAGGTGAGCAGTTCTTC
TRBV7-6	many	NA	TRBJ2-2	CASSLAREPNTGELFF	TGTGCCAGCAGCTTAGCGAGGGAGCCGAACACCGGGGAGCTGTTTTTT
TRBV7-9	once	NA	TRBJ1-1	CASSFYGRTEAFF	TGTGCCAGCAGCTTTTATGGGCGGACTGAAGCTTTCTTT
TRBV5-6	NA	NA	TRBJ1-1	CASGIVTLMNTEAFF	TGTGCCAGCGGAATCGTTACGTTAATGAACACTGAAGCTTTCTTT
TRBV5-1	few	NA	TRBJ1-2	CASSFGGPRLDGYTF	TGCGCCAGCAGCTTCGGGGGGCCCCGACTTGACGGCTACACCTTC
TRBV12-3/TRBV12-4	NA	TRBD1	TRBJ2-3	CASSTKTTGADTQYF	TGTGCCAGCAGTACGAAGACTACAGGGGCAGATACGCAGTATTTT
TRBV6-6	NA	NA	TRBJ1-5	CASRQTPDQPQHF	TGTGCCAGCAGACAGACACCGGATCAGCCCCAGCATTTT
TRBV6-6	NA	NA	TRBJ2-1	CASSPSRQYNEQFF	TGTGCCAGCAGTCCCTCCCGACAGTACAATGAGCAGTTCTTC